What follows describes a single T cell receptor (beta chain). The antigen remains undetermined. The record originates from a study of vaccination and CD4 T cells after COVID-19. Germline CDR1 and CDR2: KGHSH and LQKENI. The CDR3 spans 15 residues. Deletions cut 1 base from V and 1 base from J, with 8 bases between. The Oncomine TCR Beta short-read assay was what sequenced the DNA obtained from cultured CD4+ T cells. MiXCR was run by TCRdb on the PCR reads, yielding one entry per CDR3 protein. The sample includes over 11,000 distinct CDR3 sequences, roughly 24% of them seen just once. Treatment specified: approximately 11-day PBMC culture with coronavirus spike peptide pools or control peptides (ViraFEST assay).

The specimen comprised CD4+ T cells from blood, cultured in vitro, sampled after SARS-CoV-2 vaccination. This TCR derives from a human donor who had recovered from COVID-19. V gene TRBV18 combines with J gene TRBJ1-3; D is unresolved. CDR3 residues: CASSPRQVSGNTIYF. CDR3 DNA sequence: TGTGCCAGCTCACCACGTCAGGTTTCTGGAAACACCATATATTTT.